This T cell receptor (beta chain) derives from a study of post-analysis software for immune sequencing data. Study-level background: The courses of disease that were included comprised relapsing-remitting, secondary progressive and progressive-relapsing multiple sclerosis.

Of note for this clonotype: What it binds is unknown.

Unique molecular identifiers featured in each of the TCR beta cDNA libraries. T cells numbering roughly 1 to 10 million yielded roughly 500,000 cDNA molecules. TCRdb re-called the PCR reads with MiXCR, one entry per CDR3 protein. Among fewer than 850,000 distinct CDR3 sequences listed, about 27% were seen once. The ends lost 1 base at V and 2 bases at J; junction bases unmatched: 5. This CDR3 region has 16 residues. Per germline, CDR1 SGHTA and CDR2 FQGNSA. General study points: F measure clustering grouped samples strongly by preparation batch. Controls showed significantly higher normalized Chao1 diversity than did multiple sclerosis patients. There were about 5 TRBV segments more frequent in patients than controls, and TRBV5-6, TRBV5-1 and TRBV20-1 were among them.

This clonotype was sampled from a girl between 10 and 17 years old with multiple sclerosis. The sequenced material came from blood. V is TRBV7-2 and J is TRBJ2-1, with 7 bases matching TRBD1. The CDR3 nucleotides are TGTGCCAGCAGCTTAGATTCCGGGACAGCCTACAATGAGCAGTTCTTC. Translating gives CASSLDSGTAYNEQFF.